This T cell receptor (beta chain) emerged from a study of type 1 regulatory T cells. Looking at the study overall: T-allo10 is an in vitro-generated, Tr1-enriched CD4 T cell product specific for alloantigen.

TCRdb called the reads again in MiXCR, with one record for every CDR3 protein. This table holds about 74,000 distinct CDR3 sequences, around 68% found once. Graft donor-derived T-allo10 cells were described as host-alloantigen-specific, anergic, and alloantigen-specifically suppressive. This clonotype was detected ten times or more. Antigen: not known. V lost 0 bases and J 5 bases, leaving 12 bases between the germline ends. Germline CDR1 DFQATT, CDR2 SNEGSKA (reference sequence). The CDR3 is made up of 14 amino acids. This TCR came from a human donor in good health. J is TRBJ2-3 and V is TRBV20-1, with D unclear. The sequencing sample was made of cultured T cells, either the whole culture or a sorted T cell fraction (not recorded which). Regarding subset: Tr1-enriched cell product generated in vitro against host alloantigens. In nucleotides, the CDR3 is TGCAGTGCTAGAGATCTAAAGGTCGTAGATACGCAGTATTTT. Its translation: CSARDLKVVDTQYF.